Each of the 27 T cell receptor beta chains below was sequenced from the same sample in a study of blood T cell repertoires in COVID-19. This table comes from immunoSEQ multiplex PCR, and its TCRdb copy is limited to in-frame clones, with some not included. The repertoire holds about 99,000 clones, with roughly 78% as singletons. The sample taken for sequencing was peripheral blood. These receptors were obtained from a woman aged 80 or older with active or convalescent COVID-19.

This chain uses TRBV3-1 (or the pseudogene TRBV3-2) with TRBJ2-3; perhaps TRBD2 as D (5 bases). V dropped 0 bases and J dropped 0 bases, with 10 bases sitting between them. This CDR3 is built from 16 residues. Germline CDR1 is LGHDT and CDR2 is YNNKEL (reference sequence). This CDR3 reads CASSQDRGTSTDTQYF. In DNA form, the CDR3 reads TGTGCCAGCAGCCAAGATCGGGGTACTAGCACAGATACGCAGTATTTT.

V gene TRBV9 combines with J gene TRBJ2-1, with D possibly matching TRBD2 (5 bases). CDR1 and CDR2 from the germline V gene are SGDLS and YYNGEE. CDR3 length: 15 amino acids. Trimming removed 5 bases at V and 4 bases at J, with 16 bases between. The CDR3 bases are TGTGCCAGCAGTCCCGGCGGCGGGCTTTACAATGAGCAGTTCTTC. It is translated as CASSPGGGLYNEQFF. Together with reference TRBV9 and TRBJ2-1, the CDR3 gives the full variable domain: DSGVTQTPKHLITATGQRVTLRCSPRSGDLSVYWYQQSLDQGLQFLIQYYNGEERAKGNILERFSAQQFPDLHSELNLSSLELGDSALYFCASSPGGGLYNEQFFGPGTRLTVL.

Here the CDR3 reads CATSEPTNLNTGELFF. As DNA, the CDR3 is TGTGCCACCAGTGAGCCGACTAATCTGAACACCGGGGAGCTGTTTTTT. The V and J genes are TRBV24-1 and TRBJ2-2; maybe TRBD2 (5 bases). Per the germline V gene, CDR1 is KGHDR and CDR2 is SFDVKD. The CDR3 covers 16 residues. Trimming took off 4 bases at V and 1 base at J, with 12 bases between the two ends.

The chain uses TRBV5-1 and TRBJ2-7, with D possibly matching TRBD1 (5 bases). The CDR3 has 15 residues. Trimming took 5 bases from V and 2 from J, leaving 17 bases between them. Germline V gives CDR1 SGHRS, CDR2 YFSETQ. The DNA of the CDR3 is TGCGCCAGCAGAAACCCAGGGTGGTCTGCCTACGAGCAGTACTTC. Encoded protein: CASRNPGWSAYEQYF. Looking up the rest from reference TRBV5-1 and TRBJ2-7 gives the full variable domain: KAGVTQTPRYLIKTRGQQVTLSCSPISGHRSVSWYQQTPGQGLQFLFEYFSETQRNKGNFPGRFSGRQFSNSRSEMNVSTLELGDSALYLCASRNPGWSAYEQYFGPGTRLTVT.

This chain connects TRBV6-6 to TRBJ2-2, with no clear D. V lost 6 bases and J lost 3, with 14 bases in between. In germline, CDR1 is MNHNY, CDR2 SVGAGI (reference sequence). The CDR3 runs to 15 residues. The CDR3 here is CASSQNQVDTGELFF. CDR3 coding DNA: TGTGCCAGCAGCCAAAACCAGGTCGACACCGGGGAGCTGTTTTTT.

The CDR3 region has the DNA TGTGCCAGCAGTTTACTAGATACGCAGTATTTT. Translation: CASSLLDTQYF. The rearrangement uses TRBV12-3 or TRBV12-4 and TRBJ2-3, with D uncertain. The CDR3 runs to 11 residues. Trimming stripped 2 bases from V and 5 bases from J, with 2 bases between.

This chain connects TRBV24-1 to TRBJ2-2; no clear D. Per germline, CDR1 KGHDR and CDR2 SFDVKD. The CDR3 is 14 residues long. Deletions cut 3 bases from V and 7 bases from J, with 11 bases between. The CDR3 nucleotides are TGTGCCACCAGTGATCACATTGATATCGGGGAGCTGTTTTTT. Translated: CATSDHIDIGELFF.

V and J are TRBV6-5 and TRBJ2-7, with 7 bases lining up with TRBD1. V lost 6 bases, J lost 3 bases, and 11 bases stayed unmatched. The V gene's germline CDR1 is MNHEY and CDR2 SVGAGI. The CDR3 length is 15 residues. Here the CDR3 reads CASRAARQGSYEQYF. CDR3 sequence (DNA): TGTGCCAGCAGGGCAGCCCGACAGGGTAGCTACGAGCAGTACTTC.

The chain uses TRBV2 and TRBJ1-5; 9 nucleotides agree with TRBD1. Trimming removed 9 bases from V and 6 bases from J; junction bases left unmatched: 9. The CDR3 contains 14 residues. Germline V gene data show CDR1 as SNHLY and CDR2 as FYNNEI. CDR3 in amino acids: CASTSQGAGQPQHF. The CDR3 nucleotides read TGTGCCAGTACTTCACAGGGGGCAGGTCAGCCCCAGCATTTT.

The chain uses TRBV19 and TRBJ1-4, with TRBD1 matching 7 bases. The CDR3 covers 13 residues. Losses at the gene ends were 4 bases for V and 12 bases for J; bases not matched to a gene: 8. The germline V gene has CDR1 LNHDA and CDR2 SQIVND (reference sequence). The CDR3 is CASSTPNRGQLFF. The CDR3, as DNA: TGTGCCAGTAGTACCCCGAACAGGGGCCAACTGTTTTTT. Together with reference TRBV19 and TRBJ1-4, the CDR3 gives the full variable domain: DGGITQSPKYLFRKEGQNVTLSCEQNLNHDAMYWYRQDPGQGLRLIYYSQIVNDFQKGDIAEGYSVSREKKESFPLTVTSAQKNPTAFYLCASSTPNRGQLFFGSGTQLSVL.

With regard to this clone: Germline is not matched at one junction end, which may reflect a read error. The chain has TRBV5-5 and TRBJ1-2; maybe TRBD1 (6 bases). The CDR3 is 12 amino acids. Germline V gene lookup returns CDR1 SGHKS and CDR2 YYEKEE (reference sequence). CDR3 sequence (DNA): TGTGCCAGCAGCCCATTAGGCACAGGGCCGGCCTTC. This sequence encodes CASSPLGTGPAF.

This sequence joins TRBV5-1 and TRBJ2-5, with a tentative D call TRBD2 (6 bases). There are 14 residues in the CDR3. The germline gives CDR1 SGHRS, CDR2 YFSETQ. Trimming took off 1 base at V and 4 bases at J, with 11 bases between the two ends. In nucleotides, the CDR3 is TGCGCCAGCAGCTTGTTGGTGGAGGGAGAGACCCAGTACTTC. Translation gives CASSLLVEGETQYF. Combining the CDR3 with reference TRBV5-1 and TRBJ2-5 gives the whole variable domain KAGVTQTPRYLIKTRGQQVTLSCSPISGHRSVSWYQQTPGQGLQFLFEYFSETQRNKGNFPGRFSGRQFSNSRSEMNVSTLELGDSALYLCASSLLVEGETQYFGPGTRLLVL.

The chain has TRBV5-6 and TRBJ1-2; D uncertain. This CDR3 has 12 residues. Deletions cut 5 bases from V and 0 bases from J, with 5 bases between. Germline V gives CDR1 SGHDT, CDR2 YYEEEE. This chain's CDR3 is CASRLANYGYTF. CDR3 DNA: TGTGCCAGCAGGCTAGCTAACTATGGCTACACCTTC.

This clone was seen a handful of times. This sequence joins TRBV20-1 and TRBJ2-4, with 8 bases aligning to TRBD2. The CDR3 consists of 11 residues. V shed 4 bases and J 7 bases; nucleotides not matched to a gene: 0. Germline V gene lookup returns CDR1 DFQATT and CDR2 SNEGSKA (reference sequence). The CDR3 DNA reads TGCAGTGCTACTAGCGGGAACATTCAGTACTTC. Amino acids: CSATSGNIQYF.

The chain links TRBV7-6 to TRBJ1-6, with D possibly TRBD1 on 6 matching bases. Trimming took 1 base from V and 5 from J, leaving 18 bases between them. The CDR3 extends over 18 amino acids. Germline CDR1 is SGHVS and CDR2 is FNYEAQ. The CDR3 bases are TGTGCCAGCAGCTTAGGATTCACGCGGTCAGGGGATAATTCACCCCTCCACTTT. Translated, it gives CASSLGFTRSGDNSPLHF.

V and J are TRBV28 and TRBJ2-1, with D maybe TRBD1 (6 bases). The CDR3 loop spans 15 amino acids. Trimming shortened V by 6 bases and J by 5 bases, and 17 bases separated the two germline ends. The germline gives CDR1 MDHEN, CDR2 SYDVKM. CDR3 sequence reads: CASRLPLGQNNEQFF. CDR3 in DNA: TGTGCCAGCAGGCTGCCCCTGGGACAAAACAATGAGCAGTTCTTC.

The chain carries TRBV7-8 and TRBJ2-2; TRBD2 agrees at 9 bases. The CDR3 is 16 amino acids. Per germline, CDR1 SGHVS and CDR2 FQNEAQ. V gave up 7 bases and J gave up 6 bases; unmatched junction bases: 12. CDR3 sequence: CASTSPNSGSSGELFF. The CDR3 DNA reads TGTGCCAGCACCTCCCCAAATAGCGGGAGTTCCGGGGAGCTGTTTTTT.

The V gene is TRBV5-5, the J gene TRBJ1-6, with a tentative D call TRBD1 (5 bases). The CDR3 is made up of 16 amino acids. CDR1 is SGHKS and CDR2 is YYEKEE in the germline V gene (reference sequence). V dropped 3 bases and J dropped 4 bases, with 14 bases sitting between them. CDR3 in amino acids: CASSSPPDRYNSPLHF. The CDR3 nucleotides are TGTGCCAGCAGCTCCCCACCCGACAGATATAATTCACCCCTCCACTTT.

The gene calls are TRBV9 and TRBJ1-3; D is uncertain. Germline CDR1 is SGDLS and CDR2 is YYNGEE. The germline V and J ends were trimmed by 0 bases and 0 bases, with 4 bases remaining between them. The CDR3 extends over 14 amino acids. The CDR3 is CASSVGYSGNTIYF. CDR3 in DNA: TGTGCCAGCAGCGTAGGTTACTCTGGAAACACCATATATTTT.

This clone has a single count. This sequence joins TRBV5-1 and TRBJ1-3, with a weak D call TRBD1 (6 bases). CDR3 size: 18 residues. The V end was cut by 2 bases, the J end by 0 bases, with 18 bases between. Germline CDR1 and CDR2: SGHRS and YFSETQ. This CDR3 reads CASSFSDQGTSSGNTIYF. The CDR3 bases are TGCGCCAGCAGCTTTTCAGATCAGGGGACCTCCTCTGGAAACACCATATATTTT.

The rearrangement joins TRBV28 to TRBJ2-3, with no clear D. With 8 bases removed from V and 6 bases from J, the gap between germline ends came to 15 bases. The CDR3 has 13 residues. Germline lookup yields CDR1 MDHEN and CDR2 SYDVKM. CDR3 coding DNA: TGTGCCAGCGCTCTGGTAGCATTGGATACGCAGTATTTT. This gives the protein CASALVALDTQYF.

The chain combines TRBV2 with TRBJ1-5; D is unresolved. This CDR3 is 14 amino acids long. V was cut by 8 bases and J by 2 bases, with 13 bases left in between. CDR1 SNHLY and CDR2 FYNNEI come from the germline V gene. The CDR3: CASGEESGNQPQHF. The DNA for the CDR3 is TGTGCCAGCGGGGAGGAATCGGGCAATCAGCCCCAGCATTTT.

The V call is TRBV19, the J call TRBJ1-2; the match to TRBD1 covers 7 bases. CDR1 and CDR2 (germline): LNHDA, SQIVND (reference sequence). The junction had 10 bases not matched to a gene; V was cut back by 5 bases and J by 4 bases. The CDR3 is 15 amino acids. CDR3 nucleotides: TGTGCCAGTAGTTCTCCTCAGGGGGGCGGCTATGGCTACACCTTC. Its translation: CASSSPQGGGYGYTF.

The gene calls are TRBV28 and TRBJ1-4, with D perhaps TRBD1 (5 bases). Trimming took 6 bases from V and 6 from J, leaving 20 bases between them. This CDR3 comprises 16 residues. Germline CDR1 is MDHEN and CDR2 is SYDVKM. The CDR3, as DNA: TGTGCCAGCAGGTTTGGAGAAGGGGTTGGATATGAAAAACTGTTTTTT. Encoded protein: CASRFGEGVGYEKLFF. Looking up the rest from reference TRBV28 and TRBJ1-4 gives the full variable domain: DVKVTQSSRYLVKRTGEKVFLECVQDMDHENMFWYRQDPGLGLRLIYFSYDVKMKEKGDIPEGYSVSREKKERFSLILESASTNQTSMYLCASRFGEGVGYEKLFFGSGTQLSVL.

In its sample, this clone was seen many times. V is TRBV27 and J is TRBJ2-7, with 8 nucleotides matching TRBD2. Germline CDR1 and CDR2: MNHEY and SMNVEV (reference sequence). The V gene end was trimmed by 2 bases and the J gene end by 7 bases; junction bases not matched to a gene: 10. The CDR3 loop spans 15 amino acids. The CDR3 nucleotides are TGTGCCAGCAGTTTAATAGGGACTAGGGCGGGGGAGCAGTACTTC. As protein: CASSLIGTRAGEQYF.

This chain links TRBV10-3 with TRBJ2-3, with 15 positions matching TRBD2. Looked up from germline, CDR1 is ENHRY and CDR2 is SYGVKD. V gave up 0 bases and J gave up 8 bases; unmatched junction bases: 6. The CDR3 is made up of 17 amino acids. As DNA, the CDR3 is TGTGCCATCAGTGAGTCAGGGACTAGCGGGAGGTTTCGTACGCAGTATTTT. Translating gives CAISESGTSGRFRTQYF.

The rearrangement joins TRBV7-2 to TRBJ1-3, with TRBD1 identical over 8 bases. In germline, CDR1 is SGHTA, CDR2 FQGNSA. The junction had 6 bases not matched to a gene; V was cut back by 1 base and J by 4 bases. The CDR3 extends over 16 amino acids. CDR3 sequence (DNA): TGTGCCAGCAGCTTAGGCCGACAGGGGAGCGGAAACACCATATATTTT. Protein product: CASSLGRQGSGNTIYF.